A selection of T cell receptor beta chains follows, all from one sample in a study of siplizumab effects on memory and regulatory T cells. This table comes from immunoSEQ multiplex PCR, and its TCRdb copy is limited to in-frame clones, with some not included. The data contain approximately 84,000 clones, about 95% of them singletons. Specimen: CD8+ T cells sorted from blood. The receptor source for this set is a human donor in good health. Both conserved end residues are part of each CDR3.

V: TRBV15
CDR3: CATSTFGSGQRAYEQYF

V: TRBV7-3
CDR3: CASSSASSREQYF

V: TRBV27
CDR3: CASSGREQPYNEQFF

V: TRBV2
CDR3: CASSGFGTSGSSDTQYF

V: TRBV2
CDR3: CANPGPMNTEAFF

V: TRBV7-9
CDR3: CASSLDLAGNNEQFF

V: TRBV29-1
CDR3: CSVAAGGPFADTQYF

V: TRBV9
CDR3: CASSPSYEQYF

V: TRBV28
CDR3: CASSIDTSTDTQYF

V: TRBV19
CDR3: CASSSGSFYEQYF

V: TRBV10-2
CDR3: CASSEQRAKNIQYF

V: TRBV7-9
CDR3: CASSLTGFSGNTIYF

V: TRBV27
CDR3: CASRHVGSNTEAFF

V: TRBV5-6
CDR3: CASSSAGGTYEQYF

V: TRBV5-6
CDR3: CASSLVPYEQYF

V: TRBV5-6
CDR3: CASSLGVSSGNTIYF

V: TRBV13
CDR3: CASSEDYNEKLFF

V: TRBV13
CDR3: CASSRAAGPQETQYF

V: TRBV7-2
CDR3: CASSLAGLAGGGIF

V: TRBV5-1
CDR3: CASSPSSLSGAGGELFF

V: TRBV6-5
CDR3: CASRSGSYNEQFF

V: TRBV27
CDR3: CASSFLPGTGTYEQYF

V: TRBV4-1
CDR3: CASSQVRETNQPQHF

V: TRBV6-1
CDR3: CASSETRAEQYF

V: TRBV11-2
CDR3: CASSASQGFYEQYF

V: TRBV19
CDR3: CASSADSGTGELFF

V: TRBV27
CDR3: CASGLGVFSSYNEQFF

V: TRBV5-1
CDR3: CASSLELATYEQYF

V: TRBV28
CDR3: CASSFLQGSYGYTF

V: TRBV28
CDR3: CASSGVLSYEQYF

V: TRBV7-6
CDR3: CASSSEPKYQETQYF

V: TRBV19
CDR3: CASSSRDRVPYNEQFF

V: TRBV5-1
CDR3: CASSLTSGDADTQYF

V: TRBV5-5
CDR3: CASQSSGGRNEQYF

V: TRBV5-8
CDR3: CASSLAWDEQFF

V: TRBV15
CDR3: CATSPGTYQFF

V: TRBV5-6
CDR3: CASSLEGIEQYF

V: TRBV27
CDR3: CASSLSSGSPYEQYF

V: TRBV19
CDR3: CASTPMGLAGSYNEQFF

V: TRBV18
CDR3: CASSPPYTEAFF

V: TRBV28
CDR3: CASLRQGARAYQETQYF

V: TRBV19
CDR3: CASSGGQGPYYEQYF